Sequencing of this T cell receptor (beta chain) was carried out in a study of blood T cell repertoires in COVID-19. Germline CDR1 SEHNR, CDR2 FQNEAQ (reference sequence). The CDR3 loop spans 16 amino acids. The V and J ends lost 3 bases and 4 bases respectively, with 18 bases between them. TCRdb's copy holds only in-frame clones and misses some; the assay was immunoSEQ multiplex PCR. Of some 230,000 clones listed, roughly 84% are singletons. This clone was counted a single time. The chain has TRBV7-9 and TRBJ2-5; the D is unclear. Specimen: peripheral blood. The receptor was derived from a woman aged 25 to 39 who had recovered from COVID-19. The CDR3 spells CASSLADFARRETQYF. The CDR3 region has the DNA TGTGCCAGCAGCTTGGCAGACTTCGCAAGACGAGAGACCCAGTACTTC.